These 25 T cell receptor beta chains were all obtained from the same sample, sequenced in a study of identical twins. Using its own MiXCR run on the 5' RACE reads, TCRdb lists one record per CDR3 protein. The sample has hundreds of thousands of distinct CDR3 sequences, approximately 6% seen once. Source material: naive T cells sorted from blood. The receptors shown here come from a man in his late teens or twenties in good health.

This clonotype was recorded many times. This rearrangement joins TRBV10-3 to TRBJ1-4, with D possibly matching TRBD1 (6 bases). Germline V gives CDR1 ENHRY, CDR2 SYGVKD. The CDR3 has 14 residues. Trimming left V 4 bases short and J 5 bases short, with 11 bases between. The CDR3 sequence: CAISGDIRNEKLFF. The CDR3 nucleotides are TGTGCCATCAGTGGGGACATAAGAAATGAAAAACTGTTTTTT.

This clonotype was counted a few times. The CDR3 nucleotides are TGCAGTGCTAGGGCCCTAGCGGGAAGGGGATTGGATACGCAGTATTTT. Amino acid sequence: CSARALAGRGLDTQYF. J is TRBJ2-3 and V is TRBV20-1; 9 bases line up with TRBD2. J lost 6 bases, V lost 3 bases, and 13 bases had no gene match. The CDR3 loop spans 16 amino acids. Germline V gives CDR1 DFQATT, CDR2 SNEGSKA (reference sequence).

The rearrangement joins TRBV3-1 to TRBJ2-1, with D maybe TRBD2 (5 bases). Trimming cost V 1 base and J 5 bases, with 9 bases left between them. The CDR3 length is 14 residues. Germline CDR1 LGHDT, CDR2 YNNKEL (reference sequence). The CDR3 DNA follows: TGTGCCAGCAGCCAAGGGGAGATCGACAATGAGCAGTTCTTC. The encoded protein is CASSQGEIDNEQFF.

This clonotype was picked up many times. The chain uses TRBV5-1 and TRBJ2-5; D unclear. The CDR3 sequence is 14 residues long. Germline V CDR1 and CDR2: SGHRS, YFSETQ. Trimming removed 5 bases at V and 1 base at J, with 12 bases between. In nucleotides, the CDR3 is TGCGCCAGCAGTGAAGATACCCTCCAAGAGACCCAGTACTTC. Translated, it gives CASSEDTLQETQYF.

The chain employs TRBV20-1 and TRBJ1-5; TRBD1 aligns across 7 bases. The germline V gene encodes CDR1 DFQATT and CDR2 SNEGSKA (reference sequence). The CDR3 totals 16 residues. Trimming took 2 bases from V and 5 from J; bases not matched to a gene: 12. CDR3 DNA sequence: TGCAGTGCTAGAAACCTGACAGGGTTTAGTTATCAGCCCCAGCATTTT. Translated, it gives CSARNLTGFSYQPQHF.

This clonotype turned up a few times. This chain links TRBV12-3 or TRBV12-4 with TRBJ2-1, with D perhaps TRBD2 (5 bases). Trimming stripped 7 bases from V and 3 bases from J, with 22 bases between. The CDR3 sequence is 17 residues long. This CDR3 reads CASKNPGSSGGYNEQFF. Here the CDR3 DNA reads TGTGCCAGCAAAAACCCGGGGAGCTCTGGAGGCTACAATGAGCAGTTCTTC.

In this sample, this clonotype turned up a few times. CDR3 in amino acids: CASTLGQWTDTQYF. The CDR3 DNA reads as TGTGCCAGCACCTTGGGACAGTGGACAGATACGCAGTATTTT. V gene TRBV12-3 or TRBV12-4 combines with J gene TRBJ2-3; 7 bases map to TRBD1. The CDR3 consists of 14 residues. J lost 3 bases, V lost 7 bases, and 7 bases had no gene match.

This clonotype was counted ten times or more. The CDR3 nucleotides read TGTGCCAGCAGTTTTGGCGGGAGGGTTAATGAGCAGTTCTTC. Its translation is CASSFGGRVNEQFF. This rearrangement joins TRBV12-3 or TRBV12-4 to TRBJ2-1, with TRBD2 matching 9 bases. The length of the CDR3 is 14 residues. The V and J ends lost 3 bases and 7 bases, in that order; junction bases with no gene match: 4.

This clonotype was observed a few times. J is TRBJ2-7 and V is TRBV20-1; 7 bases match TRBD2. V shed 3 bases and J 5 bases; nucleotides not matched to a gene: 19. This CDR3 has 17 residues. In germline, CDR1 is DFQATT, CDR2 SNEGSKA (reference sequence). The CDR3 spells CSASRKLARQSGDEQYF. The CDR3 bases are TGCAGTGCTAGTCGGAAACTAGCGCGTCAGTCCGGGGACGAGCAGTACTTC.

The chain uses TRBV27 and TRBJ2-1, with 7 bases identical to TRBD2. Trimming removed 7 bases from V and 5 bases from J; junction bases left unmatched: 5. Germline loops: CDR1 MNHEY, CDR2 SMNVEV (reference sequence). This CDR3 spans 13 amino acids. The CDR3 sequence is CASKGTINNEQFF. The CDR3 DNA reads TGTGCCAGCAAGGGGACTATAAACAATGAGCAGTTCTTC.

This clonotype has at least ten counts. Here the CDR3 DNA reads TGTGCCAGCCTTGGGCAAGACACTGAAGCTTTCTTT. Protein: CASLGQDTEAFF. The chain uses TRBV5-6 and TRBJ1-1; D is undetermined. Germline-derived CDR1 and CDR2 are SGHDT and YYEEEE. Trimming removed 7 bases from V and 3 bases from J, with 10 bases in between. The length of the CDR3 is 12 residues.

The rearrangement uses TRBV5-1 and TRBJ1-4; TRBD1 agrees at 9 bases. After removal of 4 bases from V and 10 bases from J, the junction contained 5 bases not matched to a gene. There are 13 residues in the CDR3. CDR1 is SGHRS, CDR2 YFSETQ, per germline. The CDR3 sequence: CASSRGQGGKLFF. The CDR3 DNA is TGCGCCAGCAGCCGGGGACAGGGAGGAAAACTGTTTTTT. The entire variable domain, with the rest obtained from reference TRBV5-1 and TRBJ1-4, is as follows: KAGVTQTPRYLIKTRGQQVTLSCSPISGHRSVSWYQQTPGQGLQFLFEYFSETQRNKGNFPGRFSGRQFSNSRSEMNVSTLELGDSALYLCASSRGQGGKLFFGSGTQLSVL.

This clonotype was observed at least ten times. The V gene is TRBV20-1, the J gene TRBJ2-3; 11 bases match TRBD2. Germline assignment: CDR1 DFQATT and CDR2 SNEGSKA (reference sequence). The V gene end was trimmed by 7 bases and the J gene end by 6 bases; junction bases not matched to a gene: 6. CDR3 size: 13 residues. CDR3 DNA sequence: TGCAGTGTTAAGACTAGCGGGGCCGATACGCAGTATTTT. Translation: CSVKTSGADTQYF.

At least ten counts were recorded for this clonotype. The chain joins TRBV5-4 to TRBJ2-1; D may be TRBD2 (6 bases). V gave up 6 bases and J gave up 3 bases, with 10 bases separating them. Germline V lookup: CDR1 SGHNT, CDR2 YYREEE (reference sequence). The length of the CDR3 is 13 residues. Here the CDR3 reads CASKVGGYNEQFF. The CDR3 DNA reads TGTGCCAGCAAAGTGGGAGGCTACAATGAGCAGTTCTTC.

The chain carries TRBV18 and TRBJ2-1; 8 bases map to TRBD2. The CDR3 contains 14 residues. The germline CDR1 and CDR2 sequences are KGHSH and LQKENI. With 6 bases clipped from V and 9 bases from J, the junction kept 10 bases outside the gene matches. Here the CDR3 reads CASSTGTSLGEQFF. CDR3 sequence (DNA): TGTGCCAGCTCCACCGGGACTAGTCTCGGTGAGCAGTTCTTC.

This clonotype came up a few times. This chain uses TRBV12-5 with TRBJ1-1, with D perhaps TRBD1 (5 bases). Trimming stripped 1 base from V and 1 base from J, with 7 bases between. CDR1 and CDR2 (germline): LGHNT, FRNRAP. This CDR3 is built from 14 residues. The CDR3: CASGLGQPNTEAFF. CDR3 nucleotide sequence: TGTGCTAGTGGTTTGGGACAGCCGAACACTGAAGCTTTCTTT.

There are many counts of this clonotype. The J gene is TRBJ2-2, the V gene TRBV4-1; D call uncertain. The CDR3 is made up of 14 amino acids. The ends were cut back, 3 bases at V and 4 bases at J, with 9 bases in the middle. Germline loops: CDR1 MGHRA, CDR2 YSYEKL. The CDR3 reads CASSQVDGTGELFF. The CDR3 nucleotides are TGCGCCAGCAGCCAGGTGGACGGCACCGGGGAGCTGTTTTTT.

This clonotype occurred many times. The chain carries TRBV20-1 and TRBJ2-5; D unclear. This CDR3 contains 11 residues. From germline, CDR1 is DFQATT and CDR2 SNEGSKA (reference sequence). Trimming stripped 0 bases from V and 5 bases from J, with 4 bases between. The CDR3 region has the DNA TGCAGTGCTAGAGATTCGGAGACCCAGTACTTC. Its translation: CSARDSETQYF.

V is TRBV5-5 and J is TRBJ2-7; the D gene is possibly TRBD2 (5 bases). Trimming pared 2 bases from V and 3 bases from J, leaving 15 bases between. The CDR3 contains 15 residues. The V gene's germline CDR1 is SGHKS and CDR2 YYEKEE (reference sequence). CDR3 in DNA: TGTGCCAGCAGCTTTGGTACTTCAGCGGTCTACGAGCAGTACTTC. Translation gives CASSFGTSAVYEQYF. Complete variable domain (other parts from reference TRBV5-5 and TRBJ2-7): DAGVTQSPTHLIKTRGQQVTLRCSPISGHKSVSWYQQVLGQGPQFIFQYYEKEERGRGNFPDRFSARQFPNYSSELNVNALLLGDSALYLCASSFGTSAVYEQYFGPGTRLTVT.

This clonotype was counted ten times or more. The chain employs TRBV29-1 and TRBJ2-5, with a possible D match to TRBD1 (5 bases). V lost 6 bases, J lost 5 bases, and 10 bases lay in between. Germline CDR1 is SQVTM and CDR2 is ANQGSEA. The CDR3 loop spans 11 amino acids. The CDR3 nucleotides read TGCAGCGTCTCGACAGCCGAGACCCAGTACTTC. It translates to CSVSTAETQYF.

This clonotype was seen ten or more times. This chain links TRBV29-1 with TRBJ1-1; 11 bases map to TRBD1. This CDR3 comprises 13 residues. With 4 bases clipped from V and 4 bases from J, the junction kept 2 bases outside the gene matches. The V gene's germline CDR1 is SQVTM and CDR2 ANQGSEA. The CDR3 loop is CSVADRGLTEAFF. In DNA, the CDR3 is TGCAGCGTTGCGGACAGGGGGCTCACTGAAGCTTTCTTT. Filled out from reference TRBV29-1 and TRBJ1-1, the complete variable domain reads SAVISQKPSRDICQRGTSLTIQCQVDSQVTMMFWYRQQPGQSLTLIATANQGSEATYESGFVIDKFPISRPNLTFSTLTVSNMSPEDSSIYLCSVADRGLTEAFFGQGTRLTVV.

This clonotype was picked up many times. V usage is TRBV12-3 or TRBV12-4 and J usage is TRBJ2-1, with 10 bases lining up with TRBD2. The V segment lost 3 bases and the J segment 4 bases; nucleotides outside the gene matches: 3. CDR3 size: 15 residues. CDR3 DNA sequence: TGTGCCAGCAGTTTTCCAGCGGGAGGGTACAATGAGCAGTTCTTC. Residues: CASSFPAGGYNEQFF.

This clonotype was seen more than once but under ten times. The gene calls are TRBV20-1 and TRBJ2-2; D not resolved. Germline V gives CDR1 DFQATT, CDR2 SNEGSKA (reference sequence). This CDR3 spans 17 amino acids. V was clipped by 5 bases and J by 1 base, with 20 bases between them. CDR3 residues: CSARQNRAYGNTGELFF. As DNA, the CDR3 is TGCAGTGCTCGTCAAAACCGTGCTTATGGGAACACCGGGGAGCTGTTTTTT.

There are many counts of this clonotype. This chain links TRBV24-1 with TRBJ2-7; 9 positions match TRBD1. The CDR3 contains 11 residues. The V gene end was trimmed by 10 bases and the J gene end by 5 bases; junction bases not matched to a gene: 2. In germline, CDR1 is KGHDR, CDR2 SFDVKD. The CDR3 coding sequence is TGTGCCACGGGGGACAGGGACGAGCAGTACTTC. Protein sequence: CATGDRDEQYF.

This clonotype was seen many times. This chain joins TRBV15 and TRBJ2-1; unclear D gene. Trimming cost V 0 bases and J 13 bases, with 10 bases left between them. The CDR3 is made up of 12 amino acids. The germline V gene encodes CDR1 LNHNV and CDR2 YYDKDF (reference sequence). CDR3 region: CATSRDGFFQFF. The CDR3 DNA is TGTGCCACCAGCAGAGATGGGTTTTTCCAGTTCTTC.